This T cell receptor beta chain was captured in a study of PD-1 blockade in mismatch repair-deficient tumors. For the study at large: Enrolled about 2013-2016, patients had progressing, pretreated mismatch repair-deficient cancers of 12 types.

Study-wide findings and caveats: Tumor-resident clones, often absent from pretreatment blood, expanded after pembrolizumab and then contracted.

V was shortened by 7 bases and J by 2 bases, with 15 bases between the two germline ends. Germline CDR1 reads SGHAT; CDR2 reads FQNNGV. The length of the CDR3 is 14 residues. Measured with immunoSEQ multiplex PCR; TCRdb has only the in-frame clones, and not every one. This table has about 25,000 clones, roughly 84% appearing once. This clone was recorded a few times. Its antigen is currently unknown. PCR or immunohistochemistry showed mismatch repair deficiency in every enrolled patient. The TCR-sequenced patients were a few responders to pembrolizumab. The TCR sequence derives from an adult with mismatch repair-deficient cancer. Sequencing was performed on PBMCs, taken before pembrolizumab treatment. The chain recombines TRBV11-2 with TRBJ2-7; D is unresolved. The CDR3 region is CASTTRRNTYEQYF. The DNA for the CDR3 is TGTGCCAGCACCACAAGGCGGAATACCTACGAGCAGTACTTC.